Below, one TCR beta chain is given with its context. The antigen is not known. V was shortened by 5 bases and J by 7 bases, with 14 bases between the two germline ends. This CDR3 comprises 13 residues. Germline V CDR1 and CDR2: MDHEN, SYDVKM. This sample was taken from a study of T-cell memory formation after mild COVID-19. At the level of the study: Largely, the TCR clusters proved donor specific. Study-wide results and limits: Still unconfirmed is whether the second-wave clones peaking on day 37 recognized SARS-CoV-2. Mainly CM and EM harbored the contracting CD4+ clones; mainly EMRA harbored the CD8+ ones.

TCRdb independently ran MiXCR on the 5' RACE reads; one entry per CDR3 protein. The table lists some 150,000 distinct CDR3 sequences, 11% to 15% of them singletons. Sequenced sample: PBMCs or a T cell subset sorted from them (not recorded which). This TCR was sampled from an adult woman who had mild COVID-19 (a few samples of this study predate the infection). Cell type and time point are not known. The V gene is TRBV28, the J gene TRBJ2-5, with D unclear. CDR3 nucleotides: TGTGCCAGCAGTAAATCAAGCGTCCGGACCCAGTACTTC. It yields the protein CASSKSSVRTQYF.